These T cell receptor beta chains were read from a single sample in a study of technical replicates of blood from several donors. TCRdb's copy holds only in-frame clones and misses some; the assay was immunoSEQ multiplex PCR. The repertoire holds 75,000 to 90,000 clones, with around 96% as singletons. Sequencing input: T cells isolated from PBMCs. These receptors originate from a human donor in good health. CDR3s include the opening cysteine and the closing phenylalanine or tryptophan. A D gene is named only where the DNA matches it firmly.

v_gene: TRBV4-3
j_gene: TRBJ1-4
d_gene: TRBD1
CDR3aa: CASSQDVIQGREKLFF

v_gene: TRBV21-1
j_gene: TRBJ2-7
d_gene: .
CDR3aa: CASSYLRDRHYEQYF

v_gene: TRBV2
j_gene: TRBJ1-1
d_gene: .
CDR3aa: CASSEQGGNTEAFF

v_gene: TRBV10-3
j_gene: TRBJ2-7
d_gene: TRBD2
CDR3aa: CATGTSGSNEQYF

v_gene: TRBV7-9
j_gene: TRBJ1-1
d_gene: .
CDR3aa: CASSLANWGGTEAFF

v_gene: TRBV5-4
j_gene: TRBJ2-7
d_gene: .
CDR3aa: CASSNWTWQVSYEQYF

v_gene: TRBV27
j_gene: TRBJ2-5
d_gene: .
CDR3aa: CASSSSRVETQYF

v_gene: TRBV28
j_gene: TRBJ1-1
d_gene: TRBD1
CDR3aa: CASSDWTGHTEAFF

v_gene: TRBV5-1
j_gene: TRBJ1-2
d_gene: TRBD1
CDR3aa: CASSLGTGGVYGYTF

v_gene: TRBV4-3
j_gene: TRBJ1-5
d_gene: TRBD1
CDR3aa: CASSQGQGTSQPQHF

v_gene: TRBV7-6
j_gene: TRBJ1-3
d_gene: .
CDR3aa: CASSLGGPRGPIYF

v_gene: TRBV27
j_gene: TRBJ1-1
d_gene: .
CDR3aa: CASRQQGLNTEAFF

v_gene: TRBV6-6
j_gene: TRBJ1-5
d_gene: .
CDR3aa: CASSSLAGATNQPQHF

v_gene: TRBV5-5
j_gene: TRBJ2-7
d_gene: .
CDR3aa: CASSSITGSYEQYF

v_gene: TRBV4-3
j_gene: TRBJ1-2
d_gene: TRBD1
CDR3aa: CASSQVPGQGNYGYTF

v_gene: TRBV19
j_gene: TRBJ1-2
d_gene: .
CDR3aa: CASFGIGEGYGYTF

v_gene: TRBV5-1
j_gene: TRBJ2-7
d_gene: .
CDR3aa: CASSLGKAAYEQYF

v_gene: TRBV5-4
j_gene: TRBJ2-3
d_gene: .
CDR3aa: CASSLEQPGDTQYF

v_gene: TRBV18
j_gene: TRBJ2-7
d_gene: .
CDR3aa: CASSPPKLAQGYEQYF

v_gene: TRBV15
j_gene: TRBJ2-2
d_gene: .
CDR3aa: CATRPDTGELFF

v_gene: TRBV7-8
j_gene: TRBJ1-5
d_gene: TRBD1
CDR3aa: CASSLGGTVNQPQHF

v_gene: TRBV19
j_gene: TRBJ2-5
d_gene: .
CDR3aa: CASSIQGGGETQYF

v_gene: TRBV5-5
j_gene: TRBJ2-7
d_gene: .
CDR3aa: CASIPGGTVLYEQYF

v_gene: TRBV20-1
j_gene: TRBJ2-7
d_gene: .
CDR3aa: CSAHYEQYF

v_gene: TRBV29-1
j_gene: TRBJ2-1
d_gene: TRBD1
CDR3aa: CSVDWTGGPYNEQFF

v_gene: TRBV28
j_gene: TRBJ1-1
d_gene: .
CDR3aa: CASSLWGRGYTEAFF